A single sample is the source of the 16 T cell receptor beta chains below, sequenced in a study of response to subunit inactivated influenza vaccine. TCRdb reanalysed the RT-PCR reads using MiXCR and keeps one entry per CDR3 protein. The table includes some 500,000 distinct CDR3 sequences, over 10% detected once. The sample in question was PBMCs from blood, obtained 40 to 50 days after vaccination. These receptors were taken from a middle-aged man who received an inactivated influenza vaccine.

In this sample, this clonotype turned up many times. This chain connects TRBV7-6 to TRBJ2-1, with 8 bases lining up with TRBD2. With 4 bases clipped from V and 3 bases from J, the junction kept 8 bases outside the gene matches. The CDR3 covers 16 residues. Germline V CDR1 and CDR2: SGHVS, FNYEAQ. CDR3 in amino acids: CASSSSGSGDYNEQFF. DNA for the CDR3: TGTGCCAGCAGCTCCAGCGGTAGCGGGGACTACAATGAGCAGTTCTTC.

The chain carries TRBV13 and TRBJ1-1; D ambiguous. Between the trimmed V and J ends, which lost 2 bases and 7 bases, there was a span of 11 bases. The CDR3 extends over 13 amino acids. Looked up from germline, CDR1 is PRHDT and CDR2 is FYEKMQ (reference sequence). CDR3 amino acids: CASSLTGALEAFF. DNA of the CDR3: TGTGCCAGCAGCTTAACTGGCGCGCTTGAAGCTTTCTTT.

The chain carries TRBV6-2 or TRBV6-3 and TRBJ1-1; D is unclear. This CDR3 comprises 16 residues. Trimming removed 2 bases from V and 1 base from J, with 14 bases in between. The germline V gene encodes CDR1 MNHEY and CDR2 SVGEGT. This chain's CDR3 is CASSYIGVKGNTEAFF. The DNA for the CDR3 is TGTGCCAGCAGTTACATTGGGGTCAAAGGGAACACTGAAGCTTTCTTT.

This rearrangement joins TRBV18 to TRBJ1-1; no clear D. Germline CDR1 and CDR2: KGHSH and LQKENI. Trimming shortened V by 5 bases and J by 5 bases, and 9 bases separated the two germline ends. This CDR3 is built from 12 residues. Written as DNA, the CDR3 is TGTGCCAGCTCATCAGCCCAAACTGAAGCTTTCTTT. Protein: CASSSAQTEAFF.

The rearrangement uses TRBV28 and TRBJ2-3; perhaps D is TRBD1 or TRBD2 (6 bases each). Germline V lookup: CDR1 MDHEN, CDR2 SYDVKM. V lost 3 bases and J lost 7, with 26 bases in between. There are 18 residues in the CDR3. In DNA form, the CDR3 reads TGTGCCAGCAGTTTTCCCCGTAACCGGGGGCCGGCGGGATATACGCAGTATTTT. Protein sequence: CASSFPRNRGPAGYTQYF.

This clonotype was counted a few times. The rearrangement joins TRBV20-1 to TRBJ1-2; D is perhaps TRBD1 (6 bases). Deletions cut 6 bases from V and 4 bases from J, with 18 bases between. CDR1 is DFQATT and CDR2 is SNEGSKA in the germline V gene (reference sequence). This CDR3 is 14 amino acids long. CDR3 in DNA: TGCAGTGCGACGGCAGGGGTTTCTATCTATGGCTACACCTTC. It codes for CSATAGVSIYGYTF.

In this sample, this clonotype turned up a few times. CDR3 DNA sequence: TGTGCCAGCAGTACAGGACTGCGCCGTCTAGAGACCCAGTACTTC. Amino acid sequence: CASSTGLRRLETQYF. V is TRBV6-1 and J is TRBJ2-5, with D possibly called TRBD1 or TRBD2 (5 bases each). This CDR3 is 15 amino acids long. Deletions cut 5 bases from V and 4 bases from J, with 17 bases between. In germline, CDR1 is MNHNS, CDR2 SASEGT.

The V and J genes are TRBV11-1 and TRBJ1-5; no clear D gene. Trimming took 4 bases from V and 0 from J, leaving 19 bases between them. The germline gives CDR1 SGHAT, CDR2 FQDESV (reference sequence). This CDR3 region has 18 residues. CDR3 sequence reads: CASSSYKGAGSSNQPQHF. In DNA form, the CDR3 reads TGTGCCAGCAGCTCCTATAAGGGCGCGGGGAGTAGCAATCAGCCCCAGCATTTT. The full variable domain, its missing parts supplied by reference TRBV11-1 and TRBJ1-5, is EAEVAQSPRYKITEKSQAVAFWCDPISGHATLYWYRQILGQGPELLVQFQDESVVDDSQLPKDRFSAERLKGVDSTLKIQPAELGDSAMYLCASSSYKGAGSSNQPQHFGDGTRLSIL.

The gene calls are TRBV5-1 and TRBJ1-4, with 7 positions matching TRBD1. The CDR3 covers 15 residues. The ends lost 0 bases at V and 7 bases at J; junction bases unmatched: 6. Germline-derived CDR1 and CDR2 are SGHRS and YFSETQ. The DNA of the CDR3 is TGCGCCAGCAGCTTGGACCAGGGGGTCGGTGAAAAACTGTTTTTT. Translating it yields CASSLDQGVGEKLFF. The full variable domain, rest sourced from reference TRBV5-1 and TRBJ1-4, is KAGVTQTPRYLIKTRGQQVTLSCSPISGHRSVSWYQQTPGQGLQFLFEYFSETQRNKGNFPGRFSGRQFSNSRSEMNVSTLELGDSALYLCASSLDQGVGEKLFFGSGTQLSVL.

The J gene is TRBJ1-4, the V gene TRBV6-2 or TRBV6-3, with D maybe TRBD1 (5 bases). This CDR3 contains 14 residues. Trimming removed 5 bases from V and 5 bases from J, with 12 bases in between. CDR1 and CDR2 (germline): MNHEY, SVGEGT. The CDR3 DNA follows: TGTGCCAGCAGTCGGGGCCTTAAGAATGAAAAACTGTTTTTT. Encoded protein: CASSRGLKNEKLFF.

The V call is TRBV2, the J call TRBJ2-7, with no clear D. The length of the CDR3 is 12 residues. The germline V gene has CDR1 SNHLY and CDR2 FYNNEI. Trimming stripped 3 bases from V and 5 bases from J, with 8 bases between. The CDR3, as DNA: TGTGCCAGCAGTGATTCCTACCACGAGCAGTACTTC. Protein product: CASSDSYHEQYF.

This clonotype was counted only a few times. The CDR3 is CASSLEGHGVSGRELFF. As DNA, the CDR3 is TGTGCCAGCAGCTTAGAAGGACATGGGGTGTCGGGCCGGGAGCTGTTTTTT. The genes are TRBV11-2 and TRBJ2-2, with D possibly being TRBD1 (5 bases). Germline loops: CDR1 SGHAT, CDR2 FQNNGV. Trimming pared 0 bases from V and 9 bases from J, leaving 20 bases between. CDR3 size: 17 residues.

The chain carries TRBV20-1 and TRBJ2-5; D not resolved. This CDR3 is 10 amino acids long. The V end was cut by 6 bases, the J end by 4 bases, with 6 bases between. CDR1 DFQATT and CDR2 SNEGSKA come from the germline V gene (reference sequence). CDR3 DNA: TGCAGTGCGGGAACAGAGACCCAGTACTTC. Translation gives CSAGTETQYF.

This clonotype was seen a handful of times. CDR3 in amino acids: CSAGTGESYEQYF. CDR3 nucleotides: TGCAGTGCTGGGACAGGGGAGTCCTACGAGCAGTACTTC. V and J are TRBV20-1 and TRBJ2-7, with 10 bases that match TRBD1. V lost 5 bases, J lost 1 base, and 2 bases stayed unmatched. CDR3 size: 13 residues. Germline assignment: CDR1 DFQATT and CDR2 SNEGSKA (reference sequence).

DNA for the CDR3: TGTGCCAGCAGCCATATAGACGAGCAGTACTTC. Translated: CASSHIDEQYF. V and J are TRBV3-1 and TRBJ2-7, with unresolved D. The CDR3 spans 11 residues. V gave up 3 bases and J gave up 5 bases, with 5 bases separating them. Germline V CDR1 and CDR2: LGHDT, YNNKEL (reference sequence).

The V gene is TRBV7-9, the J gene TRBJ2-1, with a weak D call TRBD1 (8 bases). The V end was cut by 7 bases, the J end by 4 bases, with 17 bases between. The germline CDR1 and CDR2 sequences are SEHNR and FQNEAQ (reference sequence). This CDR3 region has 15 residues. CDR3 DNA: TGTGCCAGCATCCAGGGGGCTAGCGGATACAATGAGCAGTTCTTC. This sequence encodes CASIQGASGYNEQFF. Based on the CDR3 plus reference TRBV7-9 and TRBJ2-1, the full variable domain is DTGVSQNPRHKITKRGQNVTFRCDPISEHNRLYWYRQTLGQGPEFLTYFQNEAQLEKSRLLSDRFSAERPKGSFSTLEIQRTEQGDSAMYLCASIQGASGYNEQFFGPGTRLTVL.